This T cell receptor (beta chain) was captured in a study of blood T cell repertoires in COVID-19. Only in-frame clones appear in the TCRdb table, and some are missing; sequencing was by immunoSEQ multiplex PCR. Of 80,000 to 95,000 clones listed, approximately 77% are singletons. With V trimmed by 2 bases and J by 8 bases, 11 bases remained unmatched. The CDR3 has 15 amino acids. Germline V gives CDR1 MNHEY, CDR2 SVGEGT. The origin of this receptor is a woman aged 80 or over with acute or convalescent COVID-19. The specimen sequenced was peripheral blood. The chain carries TRBV6-2 or TRBV6-3 and TRBJ1-1; TRBD1 matches 7 bases. The CDR3 region has the DNA TGTGCCAGCAGTTACGAAGGGGGCGGTTCTCGGGAAGCTTTCTTT. This translates into CASSYEGGGSREAFF.